A selection of T cell receptor beta chains follows, all from one sample in a study of PD-1 blockade in classical Hodgkin lymphoma. Clones were sequenced by immunoSEQ multiplex PCR, and TCRdb holds only the in-frame ones, with some missing. The repertoire holds tens of thousands of clones, with 80% as singletons. This sample comprised peripheral blood mononuclear cells (PBMCs), obtained before the fourth cycle of nivolumab. These receptors all come from a human donor with classical Hodgkin lymphoma. The CDR3 runs from the conserved cysteine through the conserved F or W. Fields, in order: CDR3 protein, CDR3 DNA, clone size, J gene, D gene, V gene. D genes are given only for firm matches. Expanded clones get a size class; other rows say once, few or many, or leave the size out.

CDR3: CASSPRTSGRAWETQYF
DNA: TGTGCCAGCAGTCCTCGGACTAGCGGGAGGGCGTGGGAGACCCAGTACTTC
size: .
J: TRBJ2-5
D: TRBD2
V: TRBV27

CDR3: CASSFGPRADTIYF
DNA: TGTGCCAGCAGCTTTGGACCCAGAGCAGACACCATATATTTT
size: .
J: TRBJ1-3
D: .
V: TRBV5-5

CDR3: CASGTGPETQYF
DNA: TGTGCCAGCGGGACAGGCCCAGAGACCCAGTACTTC
size: .
J: TRBJ2-5
D: TRBD1
V: TRBV6-6

CDR3: CASSPGTGNTEAFF
DNA: TGCGCCAGCAGCCCCGGGACAGGGAACACTGAAGCTTTCTTT
size: few
J: TRBJ1-1
D: TRBD1
V: TRBV5-1

CDR3: CASSLEASGSFSYEQYF
DNA: TGCGCCAGCAGCTTGGAGGCCAGCGGGAGTTTCTCCTACGAGCAGTACTTC
size: .
J: TRBJ2-7
D: TRBD2
V: TRBV5-1

CDR3: CASSPGQGSSPLHF
DNA: TGTGCCAGCAGCCCCGGACAGGGCAGCTCACCCCTCCACTTT
size: .
J: TRBJ1-6
D: TRBD1
V: TRBV7-6

CDR3: CASSVAGGIADTQYF
DNA: TGTGCCAGCAGCGTAGCCGGCGGGATAGCTGATACGCAGTATTTT
size: medium-sized
J: TRBJ2-3
D: .
V: TRBV9

CDR3: CVSSGGVTDTQYF
DNA: TGTGTCAGTAGCGGGGGGGTCACAGATACGCAGTATTTT
size: .
J: TRBJ2-3
D: TRBD2
V: TRBV10-3

CDR3: CASSETRGGGGTDTQYF
DNA: TGTGCCAGCAGTGAAACGAGGGGGGGTGGGGGCACAGATACGCAGTATTTT
size: .
J: TRBJ2-3
D: .
V: TRBV2

CDR3: CSAPAEKLFF
DNA: TGCAGTGCCCCCGCTGAAAAACTGTTTTTT
size: .
J: TRBJ1-4
D: .
V: TRBV20-1

CDR3: CASTGGTGINGNTIYF
DNA: TGCGCCAGCACCGGAGGGACAGGGATAAACGGAAACACCATATATTTT
size: .
J: TRBJ1-3
D: TRBD1
V: TRBV10-2

CDR3: CASRPSGANVLTF
DNA: TGTGCCAGCCGCCCCTCTGGGGCCAACGTCCTGACTTTC
size: .
J: TRBJ2-6
D: .
V: TRBV19

CDR3: CTSSTGGRQGHTDTQYF
DNA: TGCACCAGCAGCACCGGTGGTCGACAGGGCCACACAGATACGCAGTATTTT
size: .
J: TRBJ2-3
D: .
V: TRBV1

CDR3: CASTYYGGDPTLSGNTIYF
DNA: TGCGCCAGCACCTATTATGGAGGGGACCCGACCCTCTCTGGAAACACCATATATTTT
size: .
J: TRBJ1-3
D: .
V: TRBV4-1

CDR3: CASSPPLQIPYYGYTF
DNA: TGTGCCAGCAGCCCGCCCCTTCAGATACCTTACTATGGCTACACCTTC
size: .
J: TRBJ1-2
D: .
V: TRBV7-2

CDR3: CASRSGTGGAGGELFF
DNA: TGTGCCAGCAGATCCGGGACAGGGGGCGCGGGCGGGGAGCTGTTTTTT
size: .
J: TRBJ2-2
D: TRBD1
V: TRBV5-6

CDR3: CAWSGDRGYGYTF
DNA: TGTGCCTGGAGTGGGGACAGGGGCTATGGCTACACCTTC
size: few
J: TRBJ1-2
D: TRBD1
V: TRBV30

CDR3: CASSQDGGPGEQYF
DNA: TGTGCCAGTAGTCAAGACGGGGGCCCGGGCGAGCAGTACTTC
size: .
J: TRBJ2-7
D: .
V: TRBV19

CDR3: CASSGQGWTKNIQYF
DNA: TGTGCCAGCTCTGGACAGGGGTGGACCAAAAACATTCAGTACTTC
size: .
J: TRBJ2-4
D: TRBD1
V: TRBV18

CDR3: CASSERLRGENEKLFF
DNA: TGTGCCAGCAGTGAACGATTAAGGGGGGAAAATGAAAAACTGTTTTTT
size: .
J: TRBJ1-4
D: .
V: TRBV6-4

CDR3: CASSLTNAYNEQFF
DNA: TGTGCCAGCAGCTTAACTAACGCCTACAATGAGCAGTTCTTC
size: .
J: TRBJ2-1
D: .
V: TRBV11-2

CDR3: CASSLRQGAQAFF
DNA: TGTGCCAGCAGTCTTCGACAGGGGGCGCAGGCTTTCTTT
size: .
J: TRBJ1-1
D: TRBD1
V: TRBV7-3

CDR3: CASSYDKSGNYGYTF
DNA: TGTGCCAGCAGTTACGATAAGTCCGGGAACTATGGCTACACCTTC
size: many
J: TRBJ1-2
D: .
V: TRBV6-5

CDR3: CASSLWDRVGTQYF
DNA: TGTGCCAGCAGTCTTTGGGACAGGGTTGGGACCCAGTACTTC
size: once
J: TRBJ2-5
D: TRBD1
V: TRBV27